This T cell receptor (beta chain) was captured by sequencing in a study of blood T cell repertoires in COVID-19. The method was immunoSEQ multiplex PCR; TCRdb's version includes in-frame clones alone and lacks a portion of them. Of about 180,000 clones listed, about 81% are singletons. The V end lost 0 bases, the J end lost 5 bases, and 3 bases lay between the germline ends. Germline V gene data show CDR1 as MNHEY and CDR2 as SVGAGI. The CDR3 extends over 12 amino acids. The sample comprised peripheral blood. This rearrangement joins TRBV6-5 to TRBJ2-3, with unresolved D. The source is a woman at least 80 years old with COVID-19, enrolled during active disease. The CDR3 DNA sequence: TGTGCCAGCAGTTACTCCGGAGATACGCAGTATTTT. Translated, it gives CASSYSGDTQYF.